The rows below give T cell receptor beta chains drawn from one sample of a study of PD-L1 blockade in urothelial cancer. Only in-frame clones appear in the TCRdb table, and some are missing; sequencing was by immunoSEQ multiplex PCR. Found here are 100,000 or so clones, 91% of them singletons; the top ten hold about 0.91%. The input for sequencing was PBMCs, taken around atezolizumab (anti-PD-L1) treatment. Every receptor here comes from a woman of 80 years or more with urothelial cancer. The CDR3 runs from the conserved cysteine through the conserved F or W. The D gene is left open where the match is weak. The size field is filled for only some rows; it gives once, few, many or a size class.

d_call,v_call,clone_size,j_call,cdr3_aa,cdr3_nt
.,TRBV19,few,TRBJ1-2,CASREQQTNYGYTF,TGTGCCAGTAGGGAACAGCAAACTAACTATGGCTACACCTTC
.,TRBV7-9,few,TRBJ1-2,CASSPARDSGSYGYTF,TGTGCCAGCAGCCCCGCCCGGGACTCCGGGTCCTATGGCTACACCTTC
TRBD1,TRBV2,once,TRBJ1-2,CASRAGTGNNANYGYTF,TGTGCCAGCAGGGCCGGGACAGGCAACAATGCTAACTATGGCTACACCTTC
TRBD1,TRBV5-1,.,TRBJ1-1,CASSLDRGYTEAFF,TGCGCCAGCAGCTTGGACAGGGGGTACACTGAAGCTTTCTTT
TRBD1,TRBV7-9,.,TRBJ2-7,CASRDRVDYEQYF,TGTGCCAGCAGGGACAGGGTTGACTACGAGCAGTACTTC
TRBD1,TRBV11-3,.,TRBJ1-1,CASSENRGSTEAFF,TGTGCCAGCAGCGAAAACAGGGGGTCAACTGAAGCTTTCTTT
.,TRBV4-2,.,TRBJ1-3,CASSQDISSGYSGNTIYF,TGTGCCAGCAGCCAAGATATCTCGTCGGGATACTCTGGAAACACCATATATTTT
.,TRBV4-1,.,TRBJ2-1,CASSQAGTPYNEQFF,TGCGCCAGCAGCCAGGCCGGGACTCCCTACAATGAGCAGTTCTTC
TRBD1,TRBV10-2,.,TRBJ2-7,CANGQGPYEQYF,TGCGCCAACGGACAGGGTCCCTACGAGCAGTACTTC
.,TRBV27,.,TRBJ1-4,CASAVTGRGGEKLFF,TGTGCCAGCGCAGTGACGGGGAGGGGTGGTGAAAAACTGTTTTTT
.,TRBV19,.,TRBJ2-7,CASSISPSVLYEQYF,TGTGCCAGTAGTATAAGTCCCTCCGTACTCTACGAGCAGTACTTC
TRBD1,TRBV5-1,.,TRBJ2-7,CASSAKRTGISYEQYF,TGCGCCAGCAGCGCCAAGCGGACAGGGATCTCCTACGAGCAGTACTTC
.,TRBV18,once,TRBJ2-5,CASSPPIGQQETQYF,TGTGCCAGCTCACCCCCAATCGGACAACAAGAGACCCAGTACTTC
TRBD2,TRBV28,.,TRBJ2-7,CASSLSLAGGATYEQYF,TGTGCCAGCAGCTTGTCCCTAGCGGGAGGTGCGACCTACGAGCAGTACTTC
TRBD2,TRBV28,.,TRBJ2-7,CASTPPGGSYEQYF,TGTGCCAGCACCCCACCGGGGGGCTCCTACGAGCAGTACTTC
.,TRBV28,.,TRBJ1-5,CASRSYNQPQHF,TGTGCCAGCAGATCCTATAATCAGCCCCAGCATTTT
TRBD2,TRBV7-2,.,TRBJ2-1,CASSFEAGGPGEQFF,TGTGCCAGCAGCTTCGAAGCGGGAGGGCCAGGTGAGCAGTTCTTC
.,TRBV29-1,.,TRBJ2-2,CSARTNTGELFF,TGCAGCGCTAGGACGAACACCGGGGAGCTGTTTTTT
.,TRBV5-1,.,TRBJ2-1,CASSLAGRGGDNEQFF,TGCGCCAGCAGCTTGGCTGGGAGGGGGGGGGATAATGAGCAGTTCTTC
.,TRBV5-1,.,TRBJ1-1,CASSLGGGNTEAFF,TGCGCCAGCAGCCTAGGGGGGGGGAACACTGAAGCTTTCTTT
TRBD1,TRBV27,.,TRBJ2-3,CASSPDRGLGTDTQYF,TGTGCCAGCAGTCCCGACAGGGGGCTAGGCACAGATACGCAGTATTTT
.,TRBV10-2,.,TRBJ2-5,CASSETGPKETQYF,TGCGCCAGCAGTGAGACAGGTCCCAAAGAGACCCAGTACTTC
TRBD2,TRBV2,.,TRBJ2-7,CASRSGRGTYEQYF,TGTGCCAGCCGTAGCGGGAGGGGAACCTACGAGCAGTACTTC
.,TRBV15,.,TRBJ2-2,CATSTATGELFF,TGTGCCACCAGTACAGCCACCGGGGAGCTGTTTTTT
.,TRBV5-1,.,TRBJ2-7,CASSGGAGPYEQYF,TGCGCCAGCAGCGGGGGGGCAGGGCCCTACGAGCAGTACTTC
.,TRBV6-6,.,TRBJ2-7,CASSTDFSYEQYF,TGTGCCAGCAGTACGGACTTCTCCTACGAGCAGTACTTC
TRBD1,TRBV7-8,.,TRBJ1-4,CASSLASGGAGEKLFF,TGTGCCAGCAGCTTAGCGTCAGGGGGCGCAGGGGAAAAACTGTTTTTT
.,TRBV28,.,TRBJ1-3,CASSLLGQSSGNTIYF,TGTGCCAGCAGTTTATTGGGCCAAAGCTCTGGAAACACCATATATTTT
TRBD2,TRBV19,.,TRBJ2-7,CASSGDSGRNEQYF,TGTGCCAGTAGCGGGGATAGCGGGCGGAACGAGCAGTACTTC
.,TRBV18,.,TRBJ2-1,CASSQGRWEQFF,TGTGCCAGCTCTCAGGGTAGATGGGAGCAGTTCTTC
TRBD2,TRBV10-3,.,TRBJ2-3,CAISDPTSEQRDTQYF,TGTGCCATCAGTGATCCGACTAGCGAACAGCGAGATACGCAGTATTTT
TRBD2,TRBV19,.,TRBJ2-1,CASSILAGGPGNEQFF,TGTGCCAGTAGTATCCTAGCGGGAGGGCCGGGCAATGAGCAGTTCTTC
.,TRBV18,.,TRBJ2-5,CASSPLPAPTANQRQETQYF,TGTGCCAGCTCACCACTTCCAGCGCCTACCGCGAACCAAAGGCAAGAGACCCAGTACTTC
.,TRBV9,.,TRBJ2-2,CASSSTKNTGELFF,TGTGCCAGCAGCAGCACTAAGAACACCGGGGAGCTGTTTTTT
.,TRBV28,.,TRBJ1-5,CASSTFSQPQHF,TGTGCCAGCAGCACATTCAGTCAGCCCCAGCATTTT
TRBD1,TRBV28,.,TRBJ1-2,CASSSTGVYGYTF,TGTGCCAGCAGTTCGACAGGGGTCTATGGCTACACCTTC
TRBD1,TRBV6-5,.,TRBJ1-1,CASSSTVRRGDTEAFF,TGTGCCAGCAGTTCAACGGTCCGCAGGGGGGACACTGAAGCTTTCTTT
.,TRBV27,.,TRBJ1-5,CASRPRGIVVIGNQPQHF,TGTGCCAGCCGACCCCGGGGTATCGTTGTAATAGGCAATCAGCCCCAGCATTTT
.,TRBV6-1,few,TRBJ1-5,CASTGRAQPQHF,TGTGCCAGCACGGGCAGGGCCCAGCCCCAGCATTTT
TRBD1,TRBV7-3,.,TRBJ2-1,CASSLTQGAGEQFF,TGTGCCAGCAGCTTAACGCAGGGGGCGGGTGAGCAGTTCTTC
TRBD1,TRBV2,.,TRBJ2-2,CASSRDRVDTGELFF,TGTGCCAGCAGTCGGGACAGGGTAGACACCGGGGAGCTGTTTTTT
.,TRBV19,.,TRBJ2-1,CASSRTTLGEQFF,TGTGCCAGTAGTCGGACTACCCTAGGAGAGCAGTTCTTC
.,TRBV28,once,TRBJ1-2,CASRSTGVDGYTF,TGTGCCAGCAGGTCGACGGGAGTGGACGGCTACACCTTC
TRBD1,TRBV5-1,.,TRBJ1-4,CASSVTGTAVNEKLFF,TGCGCCAGCAGCGTGACCGGGACAGCCGTTAATGAAAAACTGTTTTTT
.,TRBV25-1,.,TRBJ2-7,CASSEGASGEQYF,TGTGCCAGCAGTGAGGGGGCTAGCGGCGAGCAGTACTTC
TRBD1,TRBV5-1,.,TRBJ2-3,CASSVGQGGSTDTQYF,TGCGCCAGCAGCGTAGGACAGGGGGGAAGCACAGATACGCAGTATTTT
.,TRBV6-1,.,TRBJ2-7,CASSHSGVSYEQYF,TGTGCCAGCAGTCATTCAGGGGTTTCCTACGAGCAGTACTTC
.,TRBV13,.,TRBJ1-1,CASSPWGGPTEAFF,TGTGCCAGCAGCCCGTGGGGGGGCCCCACTGAAGCTTTCTTT
.,TRBV2,.,TRBJ1-1,CASRGRGEGAFF,TGTGCCAGCAGAGGTAGAGGGGAGGGAGCTTTCTTT
TRBD1,TRBV11-3,.,TRBJ2-2,CASSFGTGNTGELFF,TGTGCCAGCAGCTTCGGGACAGGAAACACCGGGGAGCTGTTTTTT
.,TRBV9,.,TRBJ2-2,CASSSGWDSGELFF,TGTGCCAGCAGCTCAGGGTGGGACTCCGGGGAGCTGTTTTTT
.,TRBV5-4,.,TRBJ2-5,CASSYKTAQETQYF,TGTGCCAGCAGCTATAAAACAGCTCAAGAGACCCAGTACTTC
TRBD1,TRBV18,.,TRBJ1-3,CASSPLTGMSNTIYF,TGTGCCAGCTCACCCTTGACAGGGATGTCAAACACCATATATTTT